The sequence of this T cell receptor beta chain was determined in a study of shared clonotypes between healthy human individuals. On the study more broadly: Each donor's CD8 memory used one plate, CD8 naive two, each CD4 subset three.

Details on this clone: Its target is not known.

Study-wide results and limits: The generation probabilities recorded for non-shared clonotypes fell below those of clonotypes shared by all four donors.

CDR1 and CDR2 (germline): MNHNS, SASEGT. Deletions cut 2 bases from V and 4 bases from J, with 7 bases between. The CDR3 runs 13 residues. Deep level was the assay's run setting. The authors loaded approximately 220 ng DNA, tens of thousands of T cell genomes, into sorted-subset replicate PCRs. Data came from immunoSEQ multiplex PCR; TCRdb stores just in-frame clones and leaves some out. This table holds 950,000 to 1,200,000 clones, around 77% found once. J is TRBJ2-3 and V is TRBV6-1; D is possibly TRBD1 (5 bases). The TCR sequence derives from a man aged 18 to 35 in good health. Some clones in this sample may be carry-over from other donors' samples. The sequencing input was memory CD4+ T cells from PBMCs. The subset is: CD45RA-negative fraction. The CDR3 DNA sequence: TGTGCCAGCAGTGAAAGGGGCCCAGATACGCAGTATTTT. Protein: CASSERGPDTQYF.